The present T cell receptor beta chain was sequenced within a study of molecular identifiers for immune sequencing clone quantification. Study information: Replicate RNA from approximately 20,000 or 98,000 naive CD8 T cells formed five aliquots; four were sequenced.

V was trimmed by 0 bases and J by 0 bases, leaving 7 bases between them. The germline V gene has CDR1 SGHKS and CDR2 YYEKEE (reference sequence). The CDR3 extends over 14 amino acids. Study observations and caveats: Over 99% of effector molecules, yet under 1% of naive-cell molecules, were held by clones above 20 RNA copies.

Many counts were recorded for this clonotype. The antigen is unknown. Previously published methods and listed TCR primers were used for the bulk TCR libraries. TCRdb redid the calling of the PCR reads with MiXCR, one entry per CDR3 protein. Here the sample spans approximately 550,000 distinct CDR3 sequences, roughly a fifth being singletons. The chain links TRBV5-5 to TRBJ2-7; D gene unclear. What was sequenced was naive CD8+ T cells from blood, with Jurkat cell RNA spiked in. This sample's subset: FACS-sorted CD8+CD4-CCR7+CD45RA+ naive T cells. The receptor's source is a human donor in good health. Some libraries in this study had Jurkat cell RNA spiked in. The CDR3 is CASSLAPDSYEQYF. The CDR3 region has the DNA TGTGCCAGCAGCTTGGCCCCGGACTCCTACGAGCAGTACTTC.